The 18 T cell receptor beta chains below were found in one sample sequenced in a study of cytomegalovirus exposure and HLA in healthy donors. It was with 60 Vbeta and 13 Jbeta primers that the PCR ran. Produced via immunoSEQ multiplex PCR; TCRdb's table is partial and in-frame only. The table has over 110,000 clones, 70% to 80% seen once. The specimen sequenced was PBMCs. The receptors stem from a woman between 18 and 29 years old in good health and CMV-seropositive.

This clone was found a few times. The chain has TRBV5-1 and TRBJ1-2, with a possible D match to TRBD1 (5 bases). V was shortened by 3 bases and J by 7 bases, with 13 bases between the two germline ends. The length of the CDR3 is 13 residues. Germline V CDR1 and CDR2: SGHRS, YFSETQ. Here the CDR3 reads CASSSRELGGYTF. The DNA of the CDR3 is TGCGCCAGCAGCTCCAGGGAATTAGGTGGCTACACCTTC. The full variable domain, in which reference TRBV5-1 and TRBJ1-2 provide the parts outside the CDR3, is KAGVTQTPRYLIKTRGQQVTLSCSPISGHRSVSWYQQTPGQGLQFLFEYFSETQRNKGNFPGRFSGRQFSNSRSEMNVSTLELGDSALYLCASSSRELGGYTFGSGTRLTVV.

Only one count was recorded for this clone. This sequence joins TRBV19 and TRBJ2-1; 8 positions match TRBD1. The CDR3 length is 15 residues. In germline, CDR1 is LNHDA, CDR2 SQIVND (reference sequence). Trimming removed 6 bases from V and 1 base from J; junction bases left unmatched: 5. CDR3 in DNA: TGTGCCAGTAGACCGGACAGGGCATCCTACAATGAGCAGTTCTTC. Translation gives CASRPDRASYNEQFF. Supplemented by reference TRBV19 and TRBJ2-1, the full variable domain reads DGGITQSPKYLFRKEGQNVTLSCEQNLNHDAMYWYRQDPGQGLRLIYYSQIVNDFQKGDIAEGYSVSREKKESFPLTVTSAQKNPTAFYLCASRPDRASYNEQFFGPGTRLTVL.

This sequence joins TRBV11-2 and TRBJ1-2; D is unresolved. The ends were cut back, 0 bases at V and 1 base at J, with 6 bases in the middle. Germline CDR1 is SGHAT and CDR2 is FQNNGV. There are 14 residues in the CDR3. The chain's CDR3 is CASSLDPVNYGYTF. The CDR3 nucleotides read TGTGCCAGCAGCTTAGATCCAGTTAACTATGGCTACACCTTC.

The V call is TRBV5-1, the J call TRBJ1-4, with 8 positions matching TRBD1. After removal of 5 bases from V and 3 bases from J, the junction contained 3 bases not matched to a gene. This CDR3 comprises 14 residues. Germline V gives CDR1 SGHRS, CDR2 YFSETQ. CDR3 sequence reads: CASRTGASNEKLFF. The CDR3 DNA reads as TGCGCCAGCAGGACAGGGGCGTCTAATGAAAAACTGTTTTTT. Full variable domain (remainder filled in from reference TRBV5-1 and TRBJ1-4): KAGVTQTPRYLIKTRGQQVTLSCSPISGHRSVSWYQQTPGQGLQFLFEYFSETQRNKGNFPGRFSGRQFSNSRSEMNVSTLELGDSALYLCASRTGASNEKLFFGSGTQLSVL.

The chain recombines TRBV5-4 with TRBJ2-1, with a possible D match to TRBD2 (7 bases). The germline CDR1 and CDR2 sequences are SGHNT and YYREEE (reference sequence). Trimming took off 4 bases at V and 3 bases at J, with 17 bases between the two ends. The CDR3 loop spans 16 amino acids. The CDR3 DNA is TGTGCCAGCAGCCCCGGGGAGGGGGGGGGCTACAATGAGCAGTTCTTC. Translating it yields CASSPGEGGGYNEQFF.

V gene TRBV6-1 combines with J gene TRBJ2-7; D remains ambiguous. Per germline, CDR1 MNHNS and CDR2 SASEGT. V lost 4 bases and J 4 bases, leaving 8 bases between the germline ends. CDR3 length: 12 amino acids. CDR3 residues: CASSGYVYEQYF. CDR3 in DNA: TGTGCCAGCAGTGGCTACGTTTACGAGCAGTACTTC.

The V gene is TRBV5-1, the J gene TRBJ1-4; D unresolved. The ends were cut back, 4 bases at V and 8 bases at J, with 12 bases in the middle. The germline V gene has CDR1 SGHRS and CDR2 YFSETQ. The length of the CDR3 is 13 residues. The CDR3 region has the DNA TGCGCCAGCAGCCCCGGACTTGTGGAAAAACTGTTTTTT. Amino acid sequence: CASSPGLVEKLFF.

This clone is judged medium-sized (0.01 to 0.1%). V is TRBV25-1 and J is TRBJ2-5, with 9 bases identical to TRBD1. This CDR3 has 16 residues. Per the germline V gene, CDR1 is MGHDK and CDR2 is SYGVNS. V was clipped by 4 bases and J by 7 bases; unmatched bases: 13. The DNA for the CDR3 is TGTGCCAGCAGTGGAGTACAGGGGGCGCTGACAGGGACCCAGTACTTC. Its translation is CASSGVQGALTGTQYF. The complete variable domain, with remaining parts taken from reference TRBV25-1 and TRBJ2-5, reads EADIYQTPRYLVIGTGKKITLECSQTMGHDKMYWYQQDPGMELHLIHYSYGVNSTEKGDLSSESTVSRIRTEHFPLTLESARPSHTSQYLCASSGVQGALTGTQYFGPGTRLLVL.

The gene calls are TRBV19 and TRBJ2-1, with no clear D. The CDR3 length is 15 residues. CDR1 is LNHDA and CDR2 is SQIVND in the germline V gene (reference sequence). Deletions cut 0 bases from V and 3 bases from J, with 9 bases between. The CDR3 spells CASSIDPALYNEQFF. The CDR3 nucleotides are TGTGCCAGTAGTATAGATCCCGCACTCTACAATGAGCAGTTCTTC. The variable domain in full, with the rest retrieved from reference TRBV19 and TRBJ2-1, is DGGITQSPKYLFRKEGQNVTLSCEQNLNHDAMYWYRQDPGQGLRLIYYSQIVNDFQKGDIAEGYSVSREKKESFPLTVTSAQKNPTAFYLCASSIDPALYNEQFFGPGTRLTVL.

The CDR3 region is CASSTDRMRGYTF. CDR3 nucleotide sequence: TGTGCCAGCAGTACTGACCGGATGCGGGGCTACACCTTC. The chain recombines TRBV6-1 with TRBJ1-2; D ambiguous. Germline lookup yields CDR1 MNHNS and CDR2 SASEGT. Trimming shortened V by 5 bases and J by 8 bases, and 15 bases separated the two germline ends. This CDR3 region has 13 residues.

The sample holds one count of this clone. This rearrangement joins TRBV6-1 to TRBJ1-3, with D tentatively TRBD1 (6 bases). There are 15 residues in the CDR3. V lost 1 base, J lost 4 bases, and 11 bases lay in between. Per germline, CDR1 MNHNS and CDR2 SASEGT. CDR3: CASSEEGGSGNTIYF. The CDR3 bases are TGTGCCAGCAGTGAAGAAGGGGGTTCGGGAAACACCATATATTTT.

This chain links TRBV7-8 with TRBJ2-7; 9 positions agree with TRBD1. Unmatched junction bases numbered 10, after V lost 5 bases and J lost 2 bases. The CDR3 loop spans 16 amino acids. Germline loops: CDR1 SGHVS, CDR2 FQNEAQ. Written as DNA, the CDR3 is TGTGCCAGCAGCATAGGGGGACAGGGATCGGCCTACGAGCAGTACTTC. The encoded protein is CASSIGGQGSAYEQYF.

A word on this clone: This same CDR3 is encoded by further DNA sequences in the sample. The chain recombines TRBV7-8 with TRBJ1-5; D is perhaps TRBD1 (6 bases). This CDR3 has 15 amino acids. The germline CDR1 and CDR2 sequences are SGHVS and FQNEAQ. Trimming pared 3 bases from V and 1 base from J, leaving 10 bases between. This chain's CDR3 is CASSFGQGSNQPQHF. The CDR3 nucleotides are TGTGCCAGCAGCTTTGGGCAGGGGAGCAATCAGCCCCAGCATTTT.

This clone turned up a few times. The CDR3 bases are TGCGCCAGCCGAAAGGGACTTCCCCAAGAGACCCAGTACTTC. This encodes CASRKGLPQETQYF. The genes are TRBV23-1 and TRBJ2-5, with a possible D match to TRBD2 (6 bases). TRBV23-1 is assigned to the ORF class and has an uncertain function. The CDR3 contains 14 residues. V lost 8 bases and J lost 1, with 14 bases in between.

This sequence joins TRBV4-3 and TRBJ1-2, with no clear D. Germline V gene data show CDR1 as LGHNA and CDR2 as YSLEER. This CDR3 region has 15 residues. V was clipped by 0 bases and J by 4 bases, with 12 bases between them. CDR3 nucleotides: TGCGCCAGCAGCCAAGATCTAGTTCGTACCTATGGCTACACCTTC. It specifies CASSQDLVRTYGYTF.

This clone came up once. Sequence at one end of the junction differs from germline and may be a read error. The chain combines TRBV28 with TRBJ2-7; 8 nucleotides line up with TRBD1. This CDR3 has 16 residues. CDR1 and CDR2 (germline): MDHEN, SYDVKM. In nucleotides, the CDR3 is TGTGCCAGCAGTTCCCACGGACAGGGCAACCCCTACGAGCAGTGCTTC. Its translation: CASSSHGQGNPYEQCF.

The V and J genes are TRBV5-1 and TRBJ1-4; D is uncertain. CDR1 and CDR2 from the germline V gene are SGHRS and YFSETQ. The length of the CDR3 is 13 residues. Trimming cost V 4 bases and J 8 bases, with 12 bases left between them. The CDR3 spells CASSVTGGEKLFF. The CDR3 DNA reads TGCGCCAGCAGCGTAACTGGCGGGGAAAAACTGTTTTTT.

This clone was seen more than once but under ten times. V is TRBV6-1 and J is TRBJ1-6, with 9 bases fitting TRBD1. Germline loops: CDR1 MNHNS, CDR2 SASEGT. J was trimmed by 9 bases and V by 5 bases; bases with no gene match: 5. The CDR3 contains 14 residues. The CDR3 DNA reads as TGTGCCAGCAGTCCCCCGGGACAGGGTTCACCCCTCCACTTT. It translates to CASSPPGQGSPLHF.